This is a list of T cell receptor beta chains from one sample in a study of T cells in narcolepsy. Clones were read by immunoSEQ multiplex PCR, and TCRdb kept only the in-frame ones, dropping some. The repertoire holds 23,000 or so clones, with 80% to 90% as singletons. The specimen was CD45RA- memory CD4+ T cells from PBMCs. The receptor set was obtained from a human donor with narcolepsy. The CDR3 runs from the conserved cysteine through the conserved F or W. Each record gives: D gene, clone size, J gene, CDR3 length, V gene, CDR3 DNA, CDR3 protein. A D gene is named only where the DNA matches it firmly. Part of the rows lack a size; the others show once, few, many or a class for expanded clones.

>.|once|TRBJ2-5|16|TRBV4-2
TGTGCCAGCAGCTACCGACAGGGCCCGGGGGAAGAGACCCAGTACTTC
CASSYRQGPGEETQYF
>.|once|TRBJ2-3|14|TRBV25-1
TGTGCCAGCAGTGAAACAGGAATAACAGATACGCAGTATTTT
CASSETGITDTQYF
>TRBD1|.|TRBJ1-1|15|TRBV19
TGTGCCAGCGGAATGACAGGGATGGGGAACACTGAAGCTTTCTTT
CASGMTGMGNTEAFF
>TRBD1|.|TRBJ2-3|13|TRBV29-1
TGCAGCGTGCCGGGACAGGGGACAGATACGCAGTATTTT
CSVPGQGTDTQYF
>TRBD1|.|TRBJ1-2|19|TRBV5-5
TGTGCCAGCAGCTTGAAGTTCCGGGACAGGGTTTTAACTAACTATGGCTACACCTTC
CASSLKFRDRVLTNYGYTF
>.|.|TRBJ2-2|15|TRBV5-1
TGCGCCAGCAGCTTGGGCTGGAGGAACACCGGGGAGCTGTTTTTT
CASSLGWRNTGELFF
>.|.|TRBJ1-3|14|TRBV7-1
TGTGCCAGCAGCTTAGTGACAGATGGAAACACCATATATTTT
CASSLVTDGNTIYF
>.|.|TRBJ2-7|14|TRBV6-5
TGTGCCAGCAGTCGGGGAAGGAATATCTACGAGCAGTACTTC
CASSRGRNIYEQYF
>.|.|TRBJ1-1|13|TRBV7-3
TGTGCCAGCAGCCTCCGGGGAGGAGCTGAAGCTTTCTTT
CASSLRGGAEAFF
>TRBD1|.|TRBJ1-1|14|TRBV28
TGTGCCAGCAGGACAGGGGGATCGAACACTGAAGCTTTCTTT
CASRTGGSNTEAFF
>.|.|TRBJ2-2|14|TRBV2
TGTGCCAGCAGTGAAGCGCTTAGTACCGGGGAGCTGTTTTTT
CASSEALSTGELFF
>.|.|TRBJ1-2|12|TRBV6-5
TGTGCCAGCCATAATGAACCTTATGGCTACACCTTC
CASHNEPYGYTF
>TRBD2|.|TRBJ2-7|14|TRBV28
TGTGCCAGCAGGAGACTAGCGGGAGTCTACGAGCAGTACTTC
CASRRLAGVYEQYF
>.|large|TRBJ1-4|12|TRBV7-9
TGTGCCAGCAGCTTAACTGAGGGAAAACTGTTTTTT
CASSLTEGKLFF
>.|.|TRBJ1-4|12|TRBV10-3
TGTGCCATCAGTGTGCAGAATGAAAAACTGTTTTTT
CAISVQNEKLFF
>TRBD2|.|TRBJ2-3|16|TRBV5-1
TGCGCCAGCAGCTTCGTAGCGGGAGGGCCTACAGATACGCAGTATTTT
CASSFVAGGPTDTQYF
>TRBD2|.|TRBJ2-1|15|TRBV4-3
TGCGCCAGCAGCCAAGTGGCGGGAGCGAACAATGAGCAGTTCTTC
CASSQVAGANNEQFF
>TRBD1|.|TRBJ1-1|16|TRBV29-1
TGCAGCGTTGAAGAGTTTCAGGGGGTGTCTTCCACTGAAGCTTTCTTT
CSVEEFQGVSSTEAFF
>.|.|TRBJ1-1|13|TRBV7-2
TGTGCCAGCAGCTTAGACTCTGGGACTGAAGCTTTCTTT
CASSLDSGTEAFF
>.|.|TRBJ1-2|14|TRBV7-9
TGTGCCAGCAGCCAAGGAAATACTAACTATGGCTACACCTTC
CASSQGNTNYGYTF
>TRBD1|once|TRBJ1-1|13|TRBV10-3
TGTGCCACGGGACAGGGGGCGAAATCTGAAGCTTTCTTT
CATGQGAKSEAFF
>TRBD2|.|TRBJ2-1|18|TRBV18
TGTGCCAGCTCACCATTGCCCCAAAGACTAGCGGGAGATAATGAGCAGTTCTTC
CASSPLPQRLAGDNEQFF
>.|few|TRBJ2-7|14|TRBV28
TGTGCCAGCAGTTTCTTAGGACCGCCCTACGAGCAGTACTTC
CASSFLGPPYEQYF
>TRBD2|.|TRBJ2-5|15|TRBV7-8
TGTGCCAGCAGCTTAGTGCGGGAGGTCTGGGAGACCCAGTACTTC
CASSLVREVWETQYF
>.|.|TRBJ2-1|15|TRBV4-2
TGTGCCAGCAGCCAAGGTGACAGCCAACTCAATGAGCAGTTCTTC
CASSQGDSQLNEQFF
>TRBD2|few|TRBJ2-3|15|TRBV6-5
TGTGCCAGCAGTTACGTAGCGGGAGGGCCAGATACGCAGTATTTT
CASSYVAGGPDTQYF
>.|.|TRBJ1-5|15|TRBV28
TGTGCCAGCAGTTTATCTGGGCGGGTAAATCAGCCCCAGCATTTT
CASSLSGRVNQPQHF
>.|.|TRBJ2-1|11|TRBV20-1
TGCAGTGCTATAGCGCCGAATGAGCAGTTCTTC
CSAIAPNEQFF
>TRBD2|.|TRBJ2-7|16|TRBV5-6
TGTGCCAGCAGCTTCCCGACTAGCGGGTCTATCTACGAGCAGTACTTC
CASSFPTSGSIYEQYF
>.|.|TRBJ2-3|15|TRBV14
TGTGCCAGCAGCCAAAATACCGGGAGAACAGATACGCAGTATTTT
CASSQNTGRTDTQYF
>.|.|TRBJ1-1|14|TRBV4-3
TGCGCCAGCAGCCAAGAATGGGGGAGTTCTGAAGCTTTCTTT
CASSQEWGSSEAFF
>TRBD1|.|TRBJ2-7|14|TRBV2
TGTGCCAGCAGTACTACAGGGGGTACCTACGAGCAGTACTTC
CASSTTGGTYEQYF
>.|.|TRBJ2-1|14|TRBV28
TGTGCCAGCAGTTTACTCCTTGAAGAGAATGAGCAGTTCTTC
CASSLLLEENEQFF
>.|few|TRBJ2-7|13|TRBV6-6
TGTGCCAGCAGTTACTCGGAGTGGATCGAGCAGTACTTC
CASSYSEWIEQYF
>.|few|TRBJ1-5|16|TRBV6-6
.
CASSSGQGLIGQPQHF
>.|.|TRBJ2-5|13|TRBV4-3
TGCGCCAGCAGCCAATGGAGGGGAGAGACCCAGTACTTC
CASSQWRGETQYF
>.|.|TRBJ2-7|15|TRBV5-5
TGTGCCAGCAGCTTGGGGACGGGACCCACCTACGAGCAGTACTTC
CASSLGTGPTYEQYF
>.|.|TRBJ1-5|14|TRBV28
TGTGCCAGCAGTTTCCGGGGCAGGTTTCAGCCCCAGCATTTT
CASSFRGRFQPQHF
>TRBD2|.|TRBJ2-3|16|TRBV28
TGTGCCAGCAGCGGACTAGCGGGTTTCAGCACAGATACGCAGTATTTT
CASSGLAGFSTDTQYF
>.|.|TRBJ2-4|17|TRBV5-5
TGTGCCAGCAGTCTGGACAGCAGTCTGATAGCCAAAAACATTCAGTACTTC
CASSLDSSLIAKNIQYF
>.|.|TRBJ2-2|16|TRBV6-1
TGTGCCAGCAGTGGGGGGTATGGAGGGGGCACCGGGGAGCTGTTTTTT
CASSGGYGGGTGELFF
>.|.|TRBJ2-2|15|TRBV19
TGTGCCAGTAGTATTCAAGGCACTTCCACCGGGGAGCTGTTTTTT
CASSIQGTSTGELFF
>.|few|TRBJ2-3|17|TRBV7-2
TGTGCCAGCAGCTTATTGGGGGGACTCAAACACACAGATACGCAGTATTTT
CASSLLGGLKHTDTQYF
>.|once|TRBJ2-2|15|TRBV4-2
TGTGCCAGCAGCCAAACTCCGGAGAACACCGGGGAGCTGTTTTTT
CASSQTPENTGELFF
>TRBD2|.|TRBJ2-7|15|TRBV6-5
TGTGCCAGCAGTGTCGGTAGCGGGAGTATCTACGAGCAGTACTTC
CASSVGSGSIYEQYF